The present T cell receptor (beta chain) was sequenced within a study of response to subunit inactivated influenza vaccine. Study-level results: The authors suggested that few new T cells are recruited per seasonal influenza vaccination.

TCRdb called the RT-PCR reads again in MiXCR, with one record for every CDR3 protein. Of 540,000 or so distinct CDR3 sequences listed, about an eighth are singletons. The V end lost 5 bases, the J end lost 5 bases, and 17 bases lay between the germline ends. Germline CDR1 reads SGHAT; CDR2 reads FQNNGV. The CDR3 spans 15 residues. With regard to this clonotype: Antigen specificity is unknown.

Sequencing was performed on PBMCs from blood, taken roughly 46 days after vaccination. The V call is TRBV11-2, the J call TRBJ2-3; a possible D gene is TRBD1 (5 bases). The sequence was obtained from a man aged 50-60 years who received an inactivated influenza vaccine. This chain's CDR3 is CASSPRQFRGDTQYF. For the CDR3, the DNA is TGTGCCAGCAGCCCTCGACAGTTTCGCGGAGATACGCAGTATTTT.